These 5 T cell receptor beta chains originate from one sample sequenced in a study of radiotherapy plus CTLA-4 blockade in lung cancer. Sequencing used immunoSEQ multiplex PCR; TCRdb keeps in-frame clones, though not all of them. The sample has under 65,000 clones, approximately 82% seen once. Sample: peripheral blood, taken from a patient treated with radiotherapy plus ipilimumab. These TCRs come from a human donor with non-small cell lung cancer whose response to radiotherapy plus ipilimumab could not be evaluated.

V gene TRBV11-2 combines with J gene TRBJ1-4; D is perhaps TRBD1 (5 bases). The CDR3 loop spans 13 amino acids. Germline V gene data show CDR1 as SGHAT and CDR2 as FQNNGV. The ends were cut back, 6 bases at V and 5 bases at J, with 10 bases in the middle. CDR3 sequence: CASSRGTNEKLFF. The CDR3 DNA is TGTGCCAGCAGTCGGGGGACCAATGAAAAACTGTTTTTT.

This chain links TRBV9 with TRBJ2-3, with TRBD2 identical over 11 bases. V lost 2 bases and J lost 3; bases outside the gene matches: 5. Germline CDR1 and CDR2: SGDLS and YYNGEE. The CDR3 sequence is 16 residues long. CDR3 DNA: TGTGCCAGCAGCGTCCGTAGCGGGGGGGCAACAGATACGCAGTATTTT. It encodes CASSVRSGGATDTQYF.

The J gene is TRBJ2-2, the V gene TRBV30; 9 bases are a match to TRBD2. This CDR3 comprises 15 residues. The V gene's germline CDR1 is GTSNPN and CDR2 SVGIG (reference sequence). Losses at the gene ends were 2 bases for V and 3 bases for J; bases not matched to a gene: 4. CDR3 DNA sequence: TGTGCCTGGAGTAGACTAGCGGCGGACACCGGGGAGCTGTTTTTT. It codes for CAWSRLAADTGELFF.

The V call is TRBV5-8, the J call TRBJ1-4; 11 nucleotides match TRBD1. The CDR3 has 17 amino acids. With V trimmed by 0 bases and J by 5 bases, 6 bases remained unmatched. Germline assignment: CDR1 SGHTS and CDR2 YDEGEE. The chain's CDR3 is CASSLAHGTGGNEKLFF. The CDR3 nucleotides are TGTGCCAGCAGCTTGGCCCACGGGACAGGGGGAAATGAAAAACTGTTTTTT.

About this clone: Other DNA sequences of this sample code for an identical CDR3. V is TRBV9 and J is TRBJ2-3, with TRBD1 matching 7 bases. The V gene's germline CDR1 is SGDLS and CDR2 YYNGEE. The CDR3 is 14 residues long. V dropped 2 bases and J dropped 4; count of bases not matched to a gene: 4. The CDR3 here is CASSVQTGPDTQYF. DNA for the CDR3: TGTGCCAGCAGCGTCCAGACAGGGCCAGATACGCAGTATTTT. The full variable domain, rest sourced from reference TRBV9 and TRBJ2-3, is DSGVTQTPKHLITATGQRVTLRCSPRSGDLSVYWYQQSLDQGLQFLIQYYNGEERAKGNILERFSAQQFPDLHSELNLSSLELGDSALYFCASSVQTGPDTQYFGPGTRLTVL.